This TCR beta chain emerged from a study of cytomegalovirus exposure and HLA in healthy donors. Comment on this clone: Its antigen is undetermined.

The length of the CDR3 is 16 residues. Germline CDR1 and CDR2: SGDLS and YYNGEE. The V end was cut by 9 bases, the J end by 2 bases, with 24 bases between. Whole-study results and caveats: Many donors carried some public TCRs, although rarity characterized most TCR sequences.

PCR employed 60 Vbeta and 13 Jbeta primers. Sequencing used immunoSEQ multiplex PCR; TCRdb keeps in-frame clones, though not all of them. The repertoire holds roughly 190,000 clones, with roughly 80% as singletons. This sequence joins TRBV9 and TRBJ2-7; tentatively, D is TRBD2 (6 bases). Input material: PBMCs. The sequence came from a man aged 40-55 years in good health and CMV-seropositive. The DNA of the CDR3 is TGTGCCAACCCAGACTGTGGCGGGGACCGAACCTACGAGCAGTACTTC. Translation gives CANPDCGGDRTYEQYF. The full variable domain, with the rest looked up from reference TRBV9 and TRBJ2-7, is DSGVTQTPKHLITATGQRVTLRCSPRSGDLSVYWYQQSLDQGLQFLIQYYNGEERAKGNILERFSAQQFPDLHSELNLSSLELGDSALYFCANPDCGGDRTYEQYFGPGTRLTVT.